One and the same sample provided the 20 T cell receptor beta chains below, sequenced in a study of T-cell reconstitution after alpha-beta-depleted transplantation in children. A TCRbeta library incorporating unique molecular identifiers was prepared. TCRdb recomputed calls from the PCR reads with MiXCR, one row per CDR3 protein. The sample yields over 550,000 distinct CDR3 sequences, over 9.5% seen once. Sequencing used PBMCs from the stem cell graft donor, obtained from the stem cell graft. These receptors were obtained from a human donor who donated a stem cell graft to a child with acute myeloid leukemia.

This clonotype was picked up a small number of times. The chain is built from TRBV29-1 and TRBJ2-3, with a weak D call TRBD1 (6 bases). CDR3 size: 13 residues. The V end lost 7 bases, the J end lost 5 bases, and 16 bases lay between the germline ends. Per the germline V gene, CDR1 is SQVTM and CDR2 is ANQGSEA. CDR3 in amino acids: CSAGTSGLDTQYF. The CDR3, as DNA: TGCAGCGCCGGGACATCAGGCTTAGATACGCAGTATTTT.

The chain has TRBV28 and TRBJ2-3; 10 nucleotides match TRBD2. The CDR3 contains 17 residues. V shed 8 bases and J 0 bases; nucleotides not matched to a gene: 11. CDR1 MDHEN and CDR2 SYDVKM come from the germline V gene. The CDR3 sequence is CASLSRTSGFSTDTQYF. The CDR3 DNA reads as TGTGCCAGCCTAAGTCGGACTAGCGGTTTTAGCACAGATACGCAGTATTTT.

This clonotype has a handful of counts. V gene TRBV24-1 combines with J gene TRBJ2-7; D gene ambiguous. Looked up from germline, CDR1 is KGHDR and CDR2 is SFDVKD. This CDR3 region has 13 residues. V was pared by 4 bases and J by 2 bases, with 8 bases between. The CDR3 DNA is TGTGCCACCAGTGAACCTGGGACCTACGAGCAGTACTTC. Translation gives CATSEPGTYEQYF.

Only a few counts were recorded for this clonotype. CDR3 amino acids: CAWEGAEAFF. CDR3 coding DNA: TGTGCCTGGGAGGGGGCTGAAGCTTTCTTT. This chain joins TRBV30 and TRBJ1-1; D may be TRBD1 (6 bases). V was shortened by 5 bases and J by 6 bases, with 7 bases between the two germline ends. CDR3 size: 10 residues. CDR1 and CDR2 from the germline V gene are GTSNPN and SVGIG (reference sequence).

The rearrangement joins TRBV12-3 or TRBV12-4 to TRBJ1-1; a possible D gene is TRBD1 (5 bases). V was pared by 2 bases and J by 1 base, with 8 bases between. CDR3 length: 14 residues. This chain's CDR3 is CASSLFTGNTEAFF. As DNA, the CDR3 is TGTGCCAGCAGTTTATTTACAGGGAACACTGAAGCTTTCTTT.

CDR3 amino acids: CASSPPDRAQGYF. For the CDR3, the DNA is TGTGCCAGCAGCCCCCCTGACAGGGCCCAGGGGTACTTC. This rearrangement joins TRBV7-9 to TRBJ2-7, with 7 bases matching TRBD1. The germline CDR1 and CDR2 sequences are SEHNR and FQNEAQ (reference sequence). The V and J ends lost 5 bases and 12 bases, in that order; junction bases with no gene match: 13. This CDR3 comprises 13 residues.

There are a few counts of this clonotype. V gene TRBV20-1 combines with J gene TRBJ2-5; D ambiguous. CDR3 length: 17 amino acids. In germline, CDR1 is DFQATT, CDR2 SNEGSKA (reference sequence). Trimming cost V 3 bases and J 2 bases, with 22 bases left between them. DNA of the CDR3: TGCAGTGCTAGTTGGTTTGGGCGTGGGGTAAGGCAAGAGACCCAGTACTTC. Translating it yields CSASWFGRGVRQETQYF.

The rearrangement uses TRBV27 and TRBJ2-7; TRBD2 might be the D (5 bases). The CDR3 covers 15 residues. The germline CDR1 and CDR2 sequences are MNHEY and SMNVEV (reference sequence). The V and J ends lost 5 bases and 6 bases respectively, with 20 bases between them. CDR3 sequence reads: CASSLADSGLSEQYF. CDR3 DNA sequence: TGTGCCAGCAGTCTCGCGGACTCAGGACTCTCCGAGCAGTACTTC.

This clonotype was counted a few times. The chain combines TRBV15 with TRBJ2-7; 10 nucleotides line up with TRBD2. Germline CDR1 is LNHNV and CDR2 is YYDKDF (reference sequence). The CDR3 is made up of 20 amino acids. V gave up 10 bases and J gave up 3 bases; unmatched junction bases: 27. CDR3 loop: CANPCVRGCRSGRGYYEQYF. As DNA, the CDR3 is TGTGCCAACCCCTGCGTCCGAGGGTGCCGGAGCGGGAGGGGGTACTACGAGCAGTACTTC. The complete variable domain, with remaining parts taken from reference TRBV15 and TRBJ2-7, reads DAMVIQNPRYQVTQFGKPVTLSCSQTLNHNVMYWYQQKSSQAPKLLFHYYDKDFNNEADTPDNFQSRRPNTSFCFLDIRSPGLGDTAMYLCANPCVRGCRSGRGYYEQYFGPGTRLTVT.

V usage is TRBV20-1 and J usage is TRBJ1-1; 8 bases align to TRBD1. Germline V lookup: CDR1 DFQATT, CDR2 SNEGSKA (reference sequence). This CDR3 has 14 amino acids. V shed 6 bases and J 6 bases; nucleotides not matched to a gene: 12. CDR3 loop: CSATTGVFYAEAFF. The CDR3 DNA reads as TGCAGTGCGACGACAGGGGTTTTCTATGCTGAAGCTTTCTTT.

This clonotype appeared a few times. J is TRBJ2-3 and V is TRBV9, with D hard to call. Trimming left V 0 bases short and J 6 bases short, with 8 bases between. The CDR3 runs 13 residues. From germline, CDR1 is SGDLS and CDR2 YYNGEE. As DNA, the CDR3 is TGTGCCAGCAGCGTAGATGTTGGGGATACGCAGTATTTT. Protein sequence: CASSVDVGDTQYF.

This clonotype was detected ten times or more. V is TRBV7-2 and J is TRBJ2-6; no definite D call. The germline V gene has CDR1 SGHTA and CDR2 FQGNSA. The ends were cut back, 5 bases at V and 1 base at J, with 12 bases in the middle. The CDR3 has 16 amino acids. CDR3 sequence: CASSTRMGSGANVLTF. CDR3 nucleotides: TGTGCCAGCAGCACCCGCATGGGATCTGGGGCCAACGTCCTGACTTTC.

A few counts support this clonotype. The rearrangement uses TRBV7-3 and TRBJ2-2; D is unresolved. Trimming shortened V by 1 base and J by 3 bases, and 6 bases separated the two germline ends. CDR1 is SGHTA, CDR2 FQGTGA, per germline. The CDR3 is 14 amino acids. The DNA of the CDR3 is TGTGCCAGCAGCTTAATGACGGACACCGGGGAGCTGTTTTTT. Translating gives CASSLMTDTGELFF.

V gene TRBV7-6 combines with J gene TRBJ1-6; D remains ambiguous. CDR3 length: 13 amino acids. V gave up 1 base and J gave up 9 bases, with 7 bases separating them. Per germline, CDR1 SGHVS and CDR2 FNYEAQ. This CDR3 is CASSLDYGSPLHF. Here the CDR3 DNA reads TGTGCCAGCAGCTTAGATTATGGTTCACCCCTCCACTTT.

This clonotype came up a few times. V and J are TRBV20-1 and TRBJ1-6; no firm D call. Germline CDR1 reads DFQATT; CDR2 reads SNEGSKA (reference sequence). V lost 3 bases, J lost 6 bases, and 12 bases lay in between. This CDR3 is 14 amino acids long. CDR3 nucleotides: TGCAGTGCTAGTCCTTTAGGGTTTAATTCACCCCTCCACTTT. Amino acid sequence: CSASPLGFNSPLHF.

The chain uses TRBV11-2 and TRBJ2-3; D may correspond to TRBD1 or TRBD2 (6 bases each). The V gene lost 7 bases and the J gene lost 4 bases, with 21 bases spanning the gap. Germline V gives CDR1 SGHAT, CDR2 FQNNGV. The CDR3 extends over 16 amino acids. CDR3 in DNA: TGTGCCAGCACCCGAGGGGGGCGAAAAGCGGCAGATACGCAGTATTTT. It specifies CASTRGGRKAADTQYF. Supplemented by reference TRBV11-2 and TRBJ2-3, the full variable domain reads EAGVAQSPRYKIIEKRQSVAFWCNPISGHATLYWYQQILGQGPKLLIQFQNNGVVDDSQLPKDRFSAERLKGVDSTLKIQPAKLEDSAVYLCASTRGGRKAADTQYFGPGTRLTVL.

This clonotype was found many times. The rearrangement links TRBV5-6 to TRBJ2-7; TRBD2 agrees at 9 bases. The CDR3 extends over 17 amino acids. The germline CDR1 and CDR2 sequences are SGHDT and YYEEEE. Trimming removed 4 bases from V and 6 bases from J; junction bases left unmatched: 17. As DNA, the CDR3 is TGTGCCAGCAGCACGACCATTACCTTAGCGGGAGTTACCGAGCAGTACTTC. Translated, it gives CASSTTITLAGVTEQYF.

This chain uses TRBV30 with TRBJ2-7; 10 nucleotides align to TRBD2. This CDR3 has 13 residues. Germline V gene lookup returns CDR1 GTSNPN and CDR2 SVGIG (reference sequence). Losses at the gene ends were 2 bases for V and 9 bases for J; bases not matched to a gene: 7. The chain's CDR3 is CAWSTLAGDPQYF. CDR3 in DNA: TGTGCCTGGAGTACTCTAGCGGGAGACCCGCAGTACTTC. The entire variable domain, with the rest obtained from reference TRBV30 and TRBJ2-7, is as follows: SQTIHQWPATLVQPVGSPLSLECTVEGTSNPNLYWYRQAAGRGLQLLFYSVGIGQISSEVPQNLSASRPQDRQFILSSKKLLLSDSGFYLCAWSTLAGDPQYFGPGTRLTVT.

This clonotype was recorded a few times. The chain uses TRBV27 and TRBJ1-2; 8 nucleotides align to TRBD1. The V and J ends lost 6 bases and 6 bases, in that order; junction bases with no gene match: 6. The length of the CDR3 is 13 residues. Germline V CDR1 and CDR2: MNHEY, SMNVEV (reference sequence). The CDR3 DNA reads TGTGCCAGCAGCCCAGGACAGGGCAATGGCTACACCTTC. Amino acid sequence: CASSPGQGNGYTF.

The chain has TRBV5-5 and TRBJ2-2, with D maybe TRBD1 (6 bases). Germline V gives CDR1 SGHKS, CDR2 YYEKEE (reference sequence). The ends were cut back, 1 base at V and 4 bases at J, with 11 bases in the middle. CDR3 length: 15 residues. In DNA, the CDR3 is TGTGCCAGCAGCTTGATTGGGGGCGGCACCGGGGAGCTGTTTTTT. It encodes CASSLIGGGTGELFF.